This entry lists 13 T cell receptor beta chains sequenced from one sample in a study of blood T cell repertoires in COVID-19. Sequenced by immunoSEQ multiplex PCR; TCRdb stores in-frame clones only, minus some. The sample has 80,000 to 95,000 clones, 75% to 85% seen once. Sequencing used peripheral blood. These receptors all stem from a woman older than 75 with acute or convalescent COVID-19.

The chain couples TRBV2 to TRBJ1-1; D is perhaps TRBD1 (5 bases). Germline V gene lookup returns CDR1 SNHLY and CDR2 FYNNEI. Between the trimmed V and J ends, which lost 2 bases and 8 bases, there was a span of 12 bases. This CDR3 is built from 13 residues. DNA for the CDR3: TGTGCCAGCAGTGAAAATTCAGACAGCGAAGCTTTCTTT. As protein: CASSENSDSEAFF.

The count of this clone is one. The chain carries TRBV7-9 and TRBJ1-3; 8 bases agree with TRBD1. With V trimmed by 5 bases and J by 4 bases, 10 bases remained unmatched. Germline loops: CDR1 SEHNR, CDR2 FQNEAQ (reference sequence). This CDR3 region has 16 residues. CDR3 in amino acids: CASSDRTGGRGNTIYF. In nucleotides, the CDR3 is TGTGCCAGCAGCGACCGTACAGGGGGTCGAGGAAACACCATATATTTT.

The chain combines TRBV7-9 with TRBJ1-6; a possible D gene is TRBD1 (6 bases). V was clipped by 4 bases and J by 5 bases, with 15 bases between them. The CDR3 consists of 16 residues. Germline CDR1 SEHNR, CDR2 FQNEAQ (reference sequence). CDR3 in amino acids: CASSSPRDRNNSPLHF. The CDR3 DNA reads TGTGCCAGCAGCTCTCCCCGAGACAGGAATAATTCACCCCTCCACTTT.

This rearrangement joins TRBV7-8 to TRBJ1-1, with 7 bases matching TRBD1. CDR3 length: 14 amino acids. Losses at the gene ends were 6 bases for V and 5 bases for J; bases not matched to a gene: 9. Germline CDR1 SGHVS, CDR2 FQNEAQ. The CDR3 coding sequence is TGTGCCAGCAGTTTAAGGGAACAGGGGACTGAAGCTTTCTTT. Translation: CASSLREQGTEAFF.

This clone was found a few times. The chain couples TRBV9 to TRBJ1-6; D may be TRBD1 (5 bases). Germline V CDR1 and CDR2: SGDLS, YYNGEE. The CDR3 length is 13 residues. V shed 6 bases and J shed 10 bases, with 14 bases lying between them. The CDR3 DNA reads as TGTGCCAGCAACGATGGGGCGAGGTCACCCCTCCACTTT. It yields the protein CASNDGARSPLHF.

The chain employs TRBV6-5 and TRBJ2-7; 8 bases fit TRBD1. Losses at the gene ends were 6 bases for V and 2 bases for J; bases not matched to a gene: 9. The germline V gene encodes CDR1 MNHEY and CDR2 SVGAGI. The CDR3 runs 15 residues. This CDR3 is CASSISGQAAYEQYF. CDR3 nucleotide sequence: TGTGCCAGCAGCATTTCGGGACAGGCTGCCTACGAGCAGTACTTC.

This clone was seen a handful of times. DNA of the CDR3: TGCGCCAGCAGCCTAGAGGGGGACCACCGCGTTGGGGAGCAGTACTTC. Amino acid sequence: CASSLEGDHRVGEQYF. The J gene is TRBJ2-7, the V gene TRBV5-1; D is perhaps TRBD1 (6 bases). This CDR3 is built from 16 residues. V lost 4 bases to trimming and J lost 7 bases, with 24 bases between them. The germline V gene has CDR1 SGHRS and CDR2 YFSETQ.

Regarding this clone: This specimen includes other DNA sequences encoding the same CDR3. The CDR3 nucleotides are TGCGCCAGCAGCTTATCCGGGTCCTCCTACGAGCAGTACTTC. This gives the protein CASSLSGSSYEQYF. V is TRBV5-1 and J is TRBJ2-7, with D hard to call. V was pared by 2 bases and J by 0 bases, with 9 bases between. This CDR3 comprises 14 residues. Germline V gives CDR1 SGHRS, CDR2 YFSETQ. The full variable domain, rest sourced from reference TRBV5-1 and TRBJ2-7, is KAGVTQTPRYLIKTRGQQVTLSCSPISGHRSVSWYQQTPGQGLQFLFEYFSETQRNKGNFPGRFSGRQFSNSRSEMNVSTLELGDSALYLCASSLSGSSYEQYFGPGTRLTVT.

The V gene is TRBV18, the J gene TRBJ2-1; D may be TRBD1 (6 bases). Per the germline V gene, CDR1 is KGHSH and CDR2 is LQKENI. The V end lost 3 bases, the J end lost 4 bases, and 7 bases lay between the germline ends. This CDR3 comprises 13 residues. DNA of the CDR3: TGTGCCAGCTCACCTGACAGGTACAATGAGCAGTTCTTC. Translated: CASSPDRYNEQFF.

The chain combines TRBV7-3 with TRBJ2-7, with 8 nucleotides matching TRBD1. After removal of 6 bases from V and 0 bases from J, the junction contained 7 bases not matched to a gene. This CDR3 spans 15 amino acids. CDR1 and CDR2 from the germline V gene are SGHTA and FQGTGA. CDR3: CASRKTGGSSYEQYF. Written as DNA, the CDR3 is TGTGCCAGCAGAAAAACAGGGGGGTCCTCCTACGAGCAGTACTTC. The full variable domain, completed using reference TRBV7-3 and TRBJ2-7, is GAGVSQTPSNKVTEKGKYVELRCDPISGHTALYWYRQSLGQGPEFLIYFQGTGAADDSGLPNDRFFAVRPEGSVSTLKIQRTERGDSAVYLCASRKTGGSSYEQYFGPGTRLTVT.

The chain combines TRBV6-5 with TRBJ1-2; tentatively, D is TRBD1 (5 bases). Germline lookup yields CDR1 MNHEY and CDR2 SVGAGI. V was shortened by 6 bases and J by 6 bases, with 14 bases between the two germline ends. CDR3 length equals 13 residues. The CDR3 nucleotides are TGTGCCAGCAGACAGGAGCCAATCAATGGCTACACCTTC. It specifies CASRQEPINGYTF.

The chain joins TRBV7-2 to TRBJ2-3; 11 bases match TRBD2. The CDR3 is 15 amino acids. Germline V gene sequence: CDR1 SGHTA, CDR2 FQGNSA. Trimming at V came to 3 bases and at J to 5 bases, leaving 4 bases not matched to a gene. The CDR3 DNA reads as TGTGCCAGCAGCTTGTCTAGCGGGAGGATAGATACGCAGTATTTT. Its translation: CASSLSSGRIDTQYF.

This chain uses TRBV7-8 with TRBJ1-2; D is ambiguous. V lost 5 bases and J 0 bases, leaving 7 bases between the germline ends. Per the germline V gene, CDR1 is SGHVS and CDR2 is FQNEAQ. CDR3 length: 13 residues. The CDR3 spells CASSISSNYGYTF. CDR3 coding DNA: TGTGCCAGCAGCATCAGTTCTAACTATGGCTACACCTTC.